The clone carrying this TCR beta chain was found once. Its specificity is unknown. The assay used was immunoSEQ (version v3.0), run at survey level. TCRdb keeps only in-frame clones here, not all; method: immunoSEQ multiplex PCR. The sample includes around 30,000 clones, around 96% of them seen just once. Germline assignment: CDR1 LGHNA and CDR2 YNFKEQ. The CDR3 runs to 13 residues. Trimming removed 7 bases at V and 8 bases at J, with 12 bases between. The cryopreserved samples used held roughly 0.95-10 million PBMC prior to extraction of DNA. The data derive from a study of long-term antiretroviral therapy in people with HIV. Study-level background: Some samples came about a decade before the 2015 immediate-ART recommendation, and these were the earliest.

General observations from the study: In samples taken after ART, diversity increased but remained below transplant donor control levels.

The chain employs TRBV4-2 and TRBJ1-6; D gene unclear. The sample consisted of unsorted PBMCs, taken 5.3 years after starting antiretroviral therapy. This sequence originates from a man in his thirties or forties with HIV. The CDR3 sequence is CASNLGEDSPLHF. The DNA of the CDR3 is TGTGCCAGCAATTTGGGAGAGGATTCACCCCTCCACTTT.